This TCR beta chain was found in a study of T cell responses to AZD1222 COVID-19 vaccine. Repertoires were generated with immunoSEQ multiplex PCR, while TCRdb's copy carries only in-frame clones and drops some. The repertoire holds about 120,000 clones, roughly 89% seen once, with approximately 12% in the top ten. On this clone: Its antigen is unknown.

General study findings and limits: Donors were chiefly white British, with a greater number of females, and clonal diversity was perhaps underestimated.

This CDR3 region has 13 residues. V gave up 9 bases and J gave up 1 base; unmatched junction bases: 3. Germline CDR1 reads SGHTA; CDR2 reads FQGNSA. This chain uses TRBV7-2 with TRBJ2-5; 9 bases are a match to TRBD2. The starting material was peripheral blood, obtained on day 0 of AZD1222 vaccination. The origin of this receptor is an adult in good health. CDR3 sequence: CASSGSPQETQYF. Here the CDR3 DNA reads TGTGCCAGTAGCGGGAGTCCCCAAGAGACCCAGTACTTC.